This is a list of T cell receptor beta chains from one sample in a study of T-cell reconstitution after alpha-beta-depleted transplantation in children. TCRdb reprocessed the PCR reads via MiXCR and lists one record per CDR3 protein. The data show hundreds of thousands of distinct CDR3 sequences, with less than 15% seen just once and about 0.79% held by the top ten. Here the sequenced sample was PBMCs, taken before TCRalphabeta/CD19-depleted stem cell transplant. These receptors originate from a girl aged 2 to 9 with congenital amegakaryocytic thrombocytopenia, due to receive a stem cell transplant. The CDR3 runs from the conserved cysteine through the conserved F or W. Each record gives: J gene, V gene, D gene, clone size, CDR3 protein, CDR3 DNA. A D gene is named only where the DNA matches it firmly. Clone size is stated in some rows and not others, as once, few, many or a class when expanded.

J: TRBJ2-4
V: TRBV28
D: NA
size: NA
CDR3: CASSRSGLLAKNIQYF
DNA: TGTGCCAGCAGTCGGTCGGGACTTCTAGCCAAAAACATTCAGTACTTC

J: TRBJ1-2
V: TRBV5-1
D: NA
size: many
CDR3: CASNAGAYGYTF
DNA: TGCGCCAGCAACGCAGGGGCCTATGGCTACACCTTC

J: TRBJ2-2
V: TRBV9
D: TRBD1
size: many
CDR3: CASSVVGRGRDSGELFF
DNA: TGTGCCAGCAGCGTAGTTGGCAGGGGGCGCGATTCCGGGGAGCTGTTTTTT

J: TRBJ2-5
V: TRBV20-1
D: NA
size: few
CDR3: CSARLGFQTQYF
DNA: TGCAGTGCTAGGCTAGGTTTCCAGACCCAGTACTTC

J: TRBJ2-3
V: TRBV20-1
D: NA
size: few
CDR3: CSVSRGEFTDTQYF
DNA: TGCAGTGTTTCCCGGGGAGAGTTCACAGATACGCAGTATTTT

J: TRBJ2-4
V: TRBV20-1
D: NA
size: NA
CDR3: CSARGRDPGDLAKNIQYF
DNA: TGCAGTGCTAGAGGGAGGGACCCTGGAGATTTAGCCAAAAACATTCAGTACTTC

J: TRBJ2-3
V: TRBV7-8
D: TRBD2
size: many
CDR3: CASSLKREPTDTQYF
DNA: TGTGCCAGCAGCCTAAAGCGGGAGCCCACAGATACGCAGTATTTT

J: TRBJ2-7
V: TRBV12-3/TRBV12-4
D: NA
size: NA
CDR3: CASSTETTYEQYF
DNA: TGTGCCAGCAGTACCGAGACAACCTACGAGCAGTACTTC

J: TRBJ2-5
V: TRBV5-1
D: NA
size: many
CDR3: CASNIIEGYQETQYF
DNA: TGCGCCAGCAATATCATAGAGGGGTACCAAGAGACCCAGTACTTC

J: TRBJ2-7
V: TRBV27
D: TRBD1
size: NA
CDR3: CASATGTGFSRSYEQYF
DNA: TGTGCCAGCGCTACCGGGACAGGGTTTTCGCGTTCCTACGAGCAGTACTTC

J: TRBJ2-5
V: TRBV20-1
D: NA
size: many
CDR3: CSAWKGETQYF
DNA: TGCAGTGCATGGAAGGGGGAGACCCAGTACTTC

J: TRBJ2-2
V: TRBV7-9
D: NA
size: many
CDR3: CASSSPGHEYIGELFF
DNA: TGTGCCAGCAGCTCTCCGGGACATGAATACATCGGGGAGCTGTTTTTT

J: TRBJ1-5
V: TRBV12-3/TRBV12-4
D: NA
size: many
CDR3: CASSFSAYSNQPQHF
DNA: TGTGCCAGCAGTTTTTCGGCTTATAGCAATCAGCCCCAGCATTTT

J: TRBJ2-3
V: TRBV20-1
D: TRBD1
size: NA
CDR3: CSAEAGTGGFDTQYF
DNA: TGCAGTGCGGAAGCCGGGACAGGGGGCTTTGATACGCAGTATTTT

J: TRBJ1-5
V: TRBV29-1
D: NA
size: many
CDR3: CSVEDDQGQPQHF
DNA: TGCAGCGTTGAAGATGACCAGGGTCAGCCCCAGCATTTT

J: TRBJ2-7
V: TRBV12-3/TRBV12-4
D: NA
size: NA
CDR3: CASSGTAFSYEQYF
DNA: TGTGCCAGCAGTGGGACCGCCTTCTCCTACGAGCAGTACTTC

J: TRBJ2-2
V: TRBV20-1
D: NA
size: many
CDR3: CSARPRGTGELFF
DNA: TGCAGTGCCCGGCCGCGAGGCACCGGGGAGCTGTTTTTT

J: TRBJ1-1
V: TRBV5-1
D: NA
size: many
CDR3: CASSIRDQNTEAFF
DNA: TGCGCCAGCAGCATCCGGGATCAGAACACTGAAGCTTTCTTT

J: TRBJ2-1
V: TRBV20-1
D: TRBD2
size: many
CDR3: CSAKELAGRNEQFF
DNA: TGCAGTGCTAAGGAACTAGCGGGAAGAAATGAGCAGTTCTTC

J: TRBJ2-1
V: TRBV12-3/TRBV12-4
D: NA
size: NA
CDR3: CASSLSRASDEQFF
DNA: TGTGCCAGCAGTTTATCCCGGGCTAGCGATGAGCAGTTCTTC

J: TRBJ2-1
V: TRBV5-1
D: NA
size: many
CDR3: CASSSSGTSLYNEQFF
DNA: TGCGCCAGCAGCTCTTCCGGGACCAGCCTCTACAATGAGCAGTTCTTC

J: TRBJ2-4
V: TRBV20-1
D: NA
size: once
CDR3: CSARIRTKNIQYF
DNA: TGCAGTGCTAGAATTCGTACCAAAAACATTCAGTACTTC

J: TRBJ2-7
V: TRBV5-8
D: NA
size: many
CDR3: CASSLEGVYEQYF
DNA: TGTGCCAGCAGCTTGGAAGGGGTATACGAGCAGTACTTC